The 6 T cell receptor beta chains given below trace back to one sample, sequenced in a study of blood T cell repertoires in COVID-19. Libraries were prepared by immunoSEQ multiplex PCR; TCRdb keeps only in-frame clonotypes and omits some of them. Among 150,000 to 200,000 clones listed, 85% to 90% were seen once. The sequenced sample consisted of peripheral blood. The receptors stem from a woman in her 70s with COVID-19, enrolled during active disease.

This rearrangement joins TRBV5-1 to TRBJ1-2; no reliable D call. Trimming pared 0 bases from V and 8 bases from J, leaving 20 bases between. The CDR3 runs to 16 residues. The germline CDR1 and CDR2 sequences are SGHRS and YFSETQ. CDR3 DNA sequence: TGCGCCAGCAGCTTGGAGGGAACCGGGTCTCCGGGGGGCTACACCTTC. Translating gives CASSLEGTGSPGGYTF.

This CDR3 reads CASSPGVGIGGYTF. CDR3 DNA sequence: TGTGCCAGCAGCCCCGGGGTCGGGATTGGTGGCTACACCTTC. The genes are TRBV16 and TRBJ1-2; D is unclear. CDR3 length equals 14 residues. Germline CDR1 reads KGHSY; CDR2 reads FQNENV. V lost 4 bases, J lost 7 bases, and 16 bases lay in between.

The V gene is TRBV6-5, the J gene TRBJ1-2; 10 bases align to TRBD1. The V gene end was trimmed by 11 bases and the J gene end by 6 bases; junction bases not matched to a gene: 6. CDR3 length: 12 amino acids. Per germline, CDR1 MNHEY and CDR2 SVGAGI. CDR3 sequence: CALRGQGDGYTF. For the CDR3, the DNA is TGTGCCCTGCGCGGACAGGGGGATGGCTACACCTTC.

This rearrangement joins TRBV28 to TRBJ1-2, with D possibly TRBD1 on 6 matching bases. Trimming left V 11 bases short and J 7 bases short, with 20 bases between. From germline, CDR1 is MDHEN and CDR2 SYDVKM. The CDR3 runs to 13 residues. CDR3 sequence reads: CAARAGATPGYTF. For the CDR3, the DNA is TGTGCCGCGAGGGCAGGGGCCACCCCTGGCTACACCTTC.

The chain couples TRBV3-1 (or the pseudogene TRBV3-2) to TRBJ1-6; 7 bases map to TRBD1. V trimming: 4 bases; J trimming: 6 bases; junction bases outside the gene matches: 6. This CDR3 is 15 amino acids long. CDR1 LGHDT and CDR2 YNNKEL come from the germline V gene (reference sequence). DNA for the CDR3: TGTGCCAGCAGCCTATCGACAGGGCCTAATTCACCCCTCCACTTT. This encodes CASSLSTGPNSPLHF.

The CDR3 DNA follows: TGCAGCGTTGGAGGGACAGGGATAGGCGAGCAGTACTTC. It codes for CSVGGTGIGEQYF. The genes are TRBV29-1 and TRBJ2-7, with 9 bases that match TRBD1. The CDR3 is made up of 13 amino acids. CDR1 and CDR2 from the germline V gene are SQVTM and ANQGSEA. J lost 6 bases, V lost 4 bases, and 7 bases had no gene match.